A selection of T cell receptor beta chains follows, all from one sample in a study of cytomegalovirus exposure and HLA in healthy donors. TCRdb keeps only in-frame clones here, not all; method: immunoSEQ multiplex PCR. The sample gives approximately 120,000 clones, about 84% of which show up once; more than 3% is in the top ten. Sample: PBMCs. The receptors shown here come from a man in his forties or fifties in good health and CMV-seronegative. Both conserved end residues are part of each CDR3. D genes are given only for firm matches. Size tells how often a clone was seen (once, few, many) or the class of an expanded clone, and some rows leave it out.

D	J	length	size	V	CDR3	DNA
-	TRBJ2-2	14	-	TRBV7-2	CASSFSWNTGELFF	TGTGCCAGCAGCTTTTCATGGAACACCGGGGAGCTGTTTTTT
TRBD1	TRBJ1-2	14	-	TRBV28	CASSSLQGGYGYTF	TGTGCCAGCAGTTCACTTCAGGGGGGTTATGGCTACACCTTC
TRBD1	TRBJ1-1	17	once	TRBV7-3	CASSLNRFGTVNTEAFF	TGTGCCAGCAGCTTAAACCGGTTTGGGACAGTAAACACTGAAGCTTTCTTT
TRBD2	TRBJ2-3	17	-	TRBV7-3	CASSLGVGTSGTDTQYF	TGTGCCAGCAGCCTAGGGGTAGGGACTAGCGGTACAGATACGCAGTATTTT
-	TRBJ2-7	13	-	TRBV2	CASSAGGLGEQYF	TGTGCCAGCAGTGCTGGAGGGTTGGGCGAGCAGTACTTC
TRBD1	TRBJ1-2	15	-	TRBV19	CASRPQGEATYGYTF	TGTGCCAGTAGGCCACAGGGGGAGGCCACCTATGGCTACACCTTC
-	TRBJ2-3	15	-	TRBV7-9	CASSPGLASTDTQYF	TGTGCCAGCAGCCCCGGACTGGCTAGCACAGATACGCAGTATTTT
-	TRBJ1-5	14	-	TRBV10-3	CAISEGQSNQPQHF	TGTGCCATCAGTGAAGGACAGAGCAATCAGCCCCAGCATTTT
TRBD1	TRBJ1-2	16	-	TRBV6-6	CASSYRTGALNYGYTF	TGTGCCAGCAGTTATCGCACAGGGGCCCTTAACTATGGCTACACCTTC
TRBD1	TRBJ2-7	13	-	TRBV7-3	CASSPAGGSEQYF	TGTGCCAGCAGCCCCGCAGGGGGAAGCGAGCAGTACTTC
-	TRBJ1-3	15	-	TRBV2	CASGAGGGSGNTIYF	TGTGCCAGCGGTGCTGGGGGAGGATCCGGAAACACCATATATTTT
-	TRBJ2-3	13	-	TRBV7-3	CASSLNGRDTQYF	TGTGCCAGCAGCTTAAACGGGAGAGATACGCAGTATTTT
-	TRBJ2-7	16	-	TRBV18	CASSPPNGGDSYEQYF	TGTGCCAGCTCACCACCTAACGGCGGGGACTCCTACGAGCAGTACTTC
-	TRBJ1-1	16	once	TRBV4-1	CASSRGATGLNTEAFF	TGCGCCAGCAGCCGTGGAGCGACAGGTCTGAACACTGAAGCTTTTTTT
-	TRBJ2-2	15	-	TRBV5-5	CASSLGQGFTGELFF	TGTGCCAGCAGCTTAGGGCAGGGGTTCACCGGGGAGCTGTTTTTT
-	TRBJ2-7	14	-	TRBV5-1	CASSLPGVRYEQYF	TGCGCCAGCAGCTTACCCGGGGTACGGTACGAGCAGTACTTC
TRBD2	TRBJ2-3	14	-	TRBV9	CASSADGGKDTQYF	TGTGCCAGCAGCGCAGACGGGGGGAAGGATACGCAGTATTTT
TRBD2	TRBJ2-1	14	-	TRBV13	CASGTSGGGNEQFF	TGTGCCAGCGGTACTAGCGGGGGGGGTAATGAGCAGTTCTTC
TRBD1	TRBJ2-7	14	-	TRBV27	CASSYQQGAWEQYF	TGTGCCAGCAGCTACCAACAGGGGGCATGGGAGCAGTACTTC
TRBD1	TRBJ2-7	15	-	TRBV6-5	CASSQSPGTGVVQYF	TGTGCCAGCAGTCAATCACCCGGGACAGGGGTGGTGCAGTACTTC
-	TRBJ1-1	15	-	TRBV2	CASSDPWGGREGAFF	TGTGCCAGCAGTGACCCTTGGGGGGGTCGGGAAGGAGCTTTCTTT
-	TRBJ2-3	14	once	TRBV10-3	CAISESAGTDTQYF	TGTGCCATCAGTGAGTCGGCGGGTACAGATACGCAGTATTTT
-	TRBJ1-2	14	-	TRBV9	CASSVSLEDYGYTF	TGTGCCAGCAGCGTATCCCTAGAGGACTATGGCTACACCTTC
TRBD1	TRBJ2-1	14	-	TRBV10-2	CASSDTGVYNEQFF	TGCGCCAGCAGTGATACAGGGGTTTACAATGAGCAGTTCTTC
-	TRBJ1-2	13	-	TRBV5-1	CASSSRTAYGYTF	TGCGCCAGCAGCTCCAGGACAGCCTATGGCTACACCTTC
-	TRBJ1-5	16	-	TRBV2	CASNSRGATSNQPQHF	TGTGCCAGCAATTCTCGGGGGGCAACGAGCAATCAGCCCCAGCATTTT
-	TRBJ1-5	14	-	TRBV30	CACSLGGGNQPQHF	TGTGCCTGTTCCTTAGGGGGGGGCAATCAGCCCCAGCATTTT
TRBD1	TRBJ1-2	14	-	TRBV7-8	CASSGRQGFRGYTF	TGTGCCAGCAGCGGTCGACAGGGGTTCCGTGGCTACACCTTC
-	TRBJ1-6	13	once	TRBV19	CATREGLNSPLHF	TGTGCCACCCGGGAGGGGCTCAATTCACCCCTCCACTTT
-	TRBJ1-5	17	-	TRBV7-9	CASSYGPPPTINQPQHF	TGTGCCAGCAGCTATGGGCCCCCTCCTACAATCAATCAGCCCCAGCATTTT
-	TRBJ1-1	17	-	TRBV15	CATSSTIRGWMNTEAFF	TGTGCCACCAGCAGTACTATCAGGGGATGGATGAACACTGAAGCTTTCTTT
-	TRBJ2-5	12	-	TRBV18	CASSLNQETQYF	TGTGCCAGCTCACTCAACCAAGAGACCCAGTACTTC
-	TRBJ2-3	11	-	TRBV12-5	CASGLLGTQYF	TGTGCTAGTGGTTTGCTCGGTACGCAGTATTTT
TRBD1	TRBJ1-4	16	-	TRBV7-2	CASSSTDREVGEKLFF	TGTGCCAGCAGCTCCACGGACAGGGAGGTCGGTGAAAAACTGTTTTTT
-	TRBJ2-4	13	-	TRBV7-2	CASSLDTKNIQYF	TGTGCCAGCAGCCTAGACACCAAAAACATTCAGTACTTC
TRBD2	TRBJ2-7	15	-	TRBV6-1	CASSDSTSGGYEQYF	TGTGCCAGCAGTGATTCTACTAGCGGGGGATACGAGCAGTACTTC
-	TRBJ2-3	14	-	TRBV19	CASSPLRPRDTQYF	TGTGCCAGTAGCCCACTCCGTCCCCGAGATACGCAGTATTTT
TRBD1	TRBJ2-2	15	-	TRBV6-5	CASSYRGRNTGELFF	TGTGCCAGCAGTTACAGGGGGCGGAACACCGGGGAGCTGTTTTTT
TRBD2	TRBJ2-5	17	-	TRBV5-1	CASRFGLAGGLQETQYF	TGCGCCAGCAGATTCGGACTAGCGGGGGGTCTCCAAGAGACCCAGTACTTC
-	TRBJ2-2	15	-	TRBV5-1	CASSLQDGRTGELFF	TGCGCCAGCAGCTTACAGGACGGACGGACCGGGGAGCTGTTTTTT
-	TRBJ1-2	15	-	TRBV7-2	CASSLATAGGNGYTF	TGTGCCAGCAGCTTAGCGACAGCGGGAGGTAATGGCTACACCTTC
TRBD1	TRBJ1-1	16	-	TRBV7-9	CASSVYRGPMNTEAFF	TGTGCCAGCAGCGTCTACAGGGGACCCATGAACACTGAAGCTTTCTTT
-	TRBJ1-2	16	-	TRBV5-4	CASSTKTASGYYGYTF	TGTGCCAGCAGCACCAAGACCGCTTCCGGGTACTATGGCTACACCTTC
-	TRBJ1-3	14	-	TRBV29-1	CSVAGQSTGNTIYF	TGCAGCGTAGCCGGACAGTCCACGGGAAACACCATATATTTT
TRBD2	TRBJ2-1	14	-	TRBV5-1	CASIIAGDYNEQFF	TGCGCCAGCATAATTGCGGGGGACTACAATGAGCAGTTCTTC
-	TRBJ2-7	15	-	TRBV28	CASTKSVADSYEQYF	TGTGCCAGCACCAAATCCGTGGCGGACTCCTACGAGCAGTACTTC
-	TRBJ2-2	17	-	TRBV4-3	CASSQDLTGRYTGELFF	TGCGCCAGCAGCCAAGATCTTACAGGGCGTTACACCGGGGAGCTGTTTTTT
-	TRBJ1-5	13	-	TRBV5-1	CASSLTQNQPQHF	TGCGCCAGCAGCTTAACCCAGAATCAGCCCCAGCATTTT
TRBD1	TRBJ1-1	15	-	TRBV7-2	CASSPRDRESVGAFF	TGTGCCAGCAGCCCCCGGGACAGGGAATCGGTTGGGGCTTTCTTT
-	TRBJ2-7	15	-	TRBV6-6	CASLPARGGDYEQYF	TGTGCCAGCCTCCCGGCGAGGGGGGGGGACTACGAGCAGTACTTC
TRBD2	TRBJ2-2	17	-	TRBV4-2	CASSQRPGLQDPGELFF	TGTGCCAGCAGCCAGAGACCGGGACTACAAGACCCCGGGGAGCTGTTTTTT
-	TRBJ1-2	14	-	TRBV28	CASRYPRGGRGYTF	TGTGCCAGCAGATACCCTAGGGGGGGCAGGGGCTACACCTTC
TRBD1	TRBJ2-2	14	-	TRBV27	CASSRQGAGGELFF	TGTGCCAGCAGCCGGCAGGGGGCAGGCGGGGAGCTGTTTTTT
-	TRBJ2-5	14	-	TRBV7-6	CASSLGHPYETQYF	TGTGCCAGCAGCTTGGGCCACCCCTACGAGACCCAGTACTTC
-	TRBJ2-1	15	-	TRBV29-1	CSGGGAMSSYNEQFF	TGCAGCGGGGGGGGCGCAATGAGCTCCTACAATGAGCAGTTCTTC
TRBD1	TRBJ2-2	15	few	TRBV7-7	CASSTGTGHTGELFF	TGTGCTAGCAGCACCGGGACAGGGCACACCGGGGAGCTGTTTTTT
-	TRBJ1-5	12	-	TRBV2	CAGRRGNQPQHF	TGTGCCGGGCGCAGGGGCAATCAGCCCCAGCATTTT
-	TRBJ2-7	15	-	TRBV4-3	CASSQSRTASYEQYF	TGCGCCAGCAGCCAATCACGGACAGCCTCCTACGAGCAGTACTTC
TRBD1	TRBJ2-7	17	-	TRBV5-1	CASSLVRDTQGAYEQYF	TGCGCCAGCAGCTTAGTCCGGGACACTCAGGGGGCCTACGAGCAGTACTTC
TRBD1	TRBJ2-3	18	-	TRBV5-1	CASSPKGQVEIGTDTQYF	TGCGCCAGCAGCCCCAAGGGACAGGTCGAGATAGGTACAGATACGCAGTATTTT